Each of the 17 T cell receptor beta chains below was sequenced from the same sample in a study of T-cell memory formation after mild COVID-19. Using its own MiXCR run on the 5' RACE reads, TCRdb lists one record per CDR3 protein. This sample has about 440,000 distinct CDR3 sequences, with 20% found just once. Sequencing used PBMCs or a T cell subset sorted from them (not recorded which). Receptors originate from an adult woman who had mild COVID-19 (a few samples of this study predate the infection). Cell type and time point are not known.

This clonotype came up a few times. The chain recombines TRBV10-3 with TRBJ1-1; D gene uncertain. With 3 bases removed from V and 2 bases from J, the gap between germline ends came to 10 bases. Per germline, CDR1 ENHRY and CDR2 SYGVKD. CDR3 length: 14 residues. CDR3 residues: CAISDLRGNTEAFF. In DNA, the CDR3 is TGTGCCATCAGTGATCTCCGGGGTAACACTGAAGCTTTCTTT.

In its sample, this clonotype was seen a few times. The genes are TRBV30 and TRBJ2-3, with 11 positions matching TRBD2. Trimming at V came to 0 bases and at J to 0 bases, leaving 5 bases not matched to a gene. The germline V gene has CDR1 GTSNPN and CDR2 SVGIG (reference sequence). The CDR3 has 17 amino acids. Here the CDR3 reads CAWSVLAGVLSTDTQYF. DNA of the CDR3: TGTGCCTGGAGTGTACTAGCGGGAGTCCTCAGCACAGATACGCAGTATTTT.

The CDR3: CASTRDQETQYF. CDR3 nucleotides: TGCGCCAGCACTCGGGACCAAGAGACCCAGTACTTC. The chain links TRBV5-1 to TRBJ2-5; D not certain. V was trimmed by 6 bases and J by 0 bases, leaving 6 bases between them. The CDR3 is 12 amino acids. CDR1 is SGHRS and CDR2 is YFSETQ in the germline V gene.

This clonotype was seen more than once but under ten times. The chain links TRBV27 to TRBJ2-5; TRBD2 matches at 10 bases. Germline lookup yields CDR1 MNHEY and CDR2 SMNVEV (reference sequence). The J segment lost 3 bases and the V segment lost 3 bases, leaving 4 bases of the junction unmatched. The CDR3 extends over 15 amino acids. CDR3 amino acids: CASSLLAGAKETQYF. CDR3 coding DNA: TGTGCCAGCAGTTTGCTAGCGGGGGCGAAAGAGACCCAGTACTTC.

This clonotype was recorded once. The chain carries TRBV19 and TRBJ2-1, with 13 bases that match TRBD2. Germline lookup yields CDR1 LNHDA and CDR2 SQIVND (reference sequence). V was pared by 0 bases and J by 6 bases, with 5 bases of the junction left unmatched. The CDR3 consists of 17 residues. CDR3 bases: TGTGCCAGTAGTATAGATGGGACTAGCGGGACCTTCAATGAGCAGTTCTTC. Protein sequence: CASSIDGTSGTFNEQFF.

Only a few counts were recorded for this clonotype. The chain uses TRBV4-3 and TRBJ2-3; 7 bases are a match to TRBD2. With V trimmed by 4 bases and J by 1 base, 8 bases remained unmatched. CDR3 length: 16 residues. Per germline, CDR1 LGHNA and CDR2 YSLEER. The CDR3 sequence is CASSLAGEGGTDTQYF. CDR3 DNA: TGCGCCAGCAGCCTCGCGGGAGAAGGTGGCACAGATACGCAGTATTTT.

This clonotype was detected a few times. The chain recombines TRBV12-3 or TRBV12-4 with TRBJ2-1, with 12 bases that match TRBD2. This CDR3 contains 15 residues. Losses at the gene ends were 6 bases for V and 9 bases for J; bases not matched to a gene: 9. CDR3 in DNA: TGTGCCAGCAGACCGACTAGCGGGAGTAGTAGTGAGCAGTTCTTC. This codes for CASRPTSGSSSEQFF.

This clonotype was seen at least ten times. The rearrangement links TRBV29-1 to TRBJ1-1, with 8 bases aligning to TRBD1. V trimming: 6 bases; J trimming: 2 bases; junction bases outside the gene matches: 5. Germline CDR1 SQVTM, CDR2 ANQGSEA. CDR3 length: 13 amino acids. The CDR3 reads CSVLGQGNTEAFF. The CDR3 DNA reads TGCAGCGTCTTAGGACAGGGAAACACTGAAGCTTTCTTT.

The chain couples TRBV11-2 to TRBJ2-2, with 8 bases lining up with TRBD2. The J segment lost 4 bases and the V segment lost 10 bases, leaving 11 bases of the junction unmatched. This CDR3 has 15 amino acids. Germline assignment: CDR1 SGHAT and CDR2 FQNNGV. For the CDR3, the DNA is TGTGCCAACCGGGGCGGACTAGCCTCCACCGGGGAGCTGTTTTTT. Protein sequence: CANRGGLASTGELFF.

The gene calls are TRBV27 and TRBJ2-7; 7 bases fit TRBD2. The CDR3 consists of 14 residues. After removal of 5 bases from V and 3 bases from J, the junction contained 7 bases not matched to a gene. In germline, CDR1 is MNHEY, CDR2 SMNVEV (reference sequence). CDR3 protein: CASSPGGSYYEQYF. DNA for the CDR3: TGTGCCAGCAGTCCCGGCGGGAGCTACTACGAGCAGTACTTC.

This chain joins TRBV7-8 and TRBJ2-2; D unclear. Germline V CDR1 and CDR2: SGHVS, FQNEAQ. Trimming pared 4 bases from V and 1 base from J, leaving 13 bases between. The CDR3 extends over 16 amino acids. The CDR3 loop reads CASSSQGWKNTGELFF. The CDR3 coding sequence is TGTGCCAGCAGCTCTCAAGGGTGGAAGAACACCGGGGAGCTGTTTTTT.

The CDR3 spells CASSYGQLYGYTF. In DNA form, the CDR3 reads TGTGCCAGCAGCTACGGACAGCTCTATGGCTACACCTTC. The V gene is TRBV12-3 or TRBV12-4, the J gene TRBJ1-2; weak D call: TRBD1 (6 bases). V was trimmed by 6 bases and J by 4 bases, leaving 12 bases between them. The length of the CDR3 is 13 residues.

This sequence joins TRBV7-9 and TRBJ2-1, with TRBD2 matching over 9 bases. There are 15 residues in the CDR3. V shed 5 bases and J 5 bases; nucleotides not matched to a gene: 7. Germline V gene lookup returns CDR1 SEHNR and CDR2 FQNEAQ (reference sequence). The CDR3 protein is CASSHGLALNNEQFF. CDR3 in DNA: TGTGCCAGCAGCCACGGACTAGCGTTAAACAATGAGCAGTTCTTC.

This clonotype was observed at least ten times. This rearrangement joins TRBV7-2 to TRBJ2-2; TRBD2 might be the D (6 bases). The CDR3 is 16 residues long. V was cut by 7 bases and J by 2 bases, with 17 bases left in between. Looked up from germline, CDR1 is SGHTA and CDR2 is FQGNSA. The CDR3 here is CASTPKTRSNTGELFF. CDR3 sequence (DNA): TGTGCCAGCACCCCAAAGACTAGATCAAACACCGGGGAGCTGTTTTTT.

This clonotype was counted at least ten times. The chain couples TRBV12-3 or TRBV12-4 to TRBJ2-1; the D call may be TRBD1 or TRBD2 (6 bases each). V lost 4 bases to trimming and J lost 0 bases, with 7 bases between them. The CDR3 runs to 14 residues. CDR3 DNA sequence: TGTGCCAGCAGTTGGGGGGCCTCCTACAATGAGCAGTTCTTC. Encoded protein: CASSWGASYNEQFF.

There are a few counts of this clonotype. This rearrangement joins TRBV12-3 or TRBV12-4 to TRBJ1-2, with 10 bases matching TRBD1. The CDR3 runs to 15 residues. V lost 6 bases and J lost 2; bases outside the gene matches: 6. CDR3: CASSLGQGMNYGYTF. The CDR3 nucleotides are TGTGCCAGCAGCCTGGGACAGGGGATGAACTATGGCTACACCTTC.

This chain connects TRBV12-3 or TRBV12-4 to TRBJ2-1, with D maybe TRBD1 (6 bases). The CDR3 sequence is 16 residues long. The V gene lost 6 bases and the J gene lost 1 base, with 16 bases spanning the gap. CDR3 nucleotides: TGTGCCAGCAGCCTCAGGGGTGCCACTTCCTACAATGAGCAGTTCTTC. Translated, it gives CASSLRGATSYNEQFF.